The rows below give T cell receptor beta chains drawn from one sample of a study of blood T cells in healthy people across ages. One entry per CDR3 protein, called by TCRdb with MiXCR from the 5' RACE reads. The sample has 600,000 to 900,000 distinct CDR3 sequences; more than 25% are singletons. This sample also appeared in a second study, on T cells of mothers and their children.

Sample: blood. The source of these receptors is a boy younger than 18 in good health. Each CDR3 is given with its conserved first and last residue. The D gene is left open where the match is weak. Clone size is given for some rows only: seen once, a few or many times, or a class if the clone is expanded.

clone_size j_call v_call d_call cdr3_nt cdr3_aa
few TRBJ2-7 TRBV5-5 - TGTGCCAGCAGCTTGCCAGGGTGGAGCTCCTACGAGCAGTACTTC CASSLPGWSSYEQYF
- TRBJ1-4 TRBV29-1 TRBD1 TGCAGCGTGCCCGGGACAGCGAATGAAAAACTGTTTTTT CSVPGTANEKLFF
few TRBJ2-4 TRBV7-9 - TGTGCCAGCAGTTCGCTTCCTGAAAACATTCAGTACTTC CASSSLPENIQYF
- TRBJ2-3 TRBV7-2 TRBD2 TGTGCTAGCAGGAGTCGCGGGGGGAGCACAGATACGCAGTATTTT CASRSRGGSTDTQYF
once TRBJ2-3 TRBV4-2 TRBD2 TGTGCCAGCAGCCAAGATACCCTAGCGGGGGGCCACACAGATACGCAGTATTTT CASSQDTLAGGHTDTQYF
- TRBJ2-1 TRBV20-1 - TGCAGTGCTAGAATAGCGGATGAGCAGTTCTTC CSARIADEQFF
- TRBJ1-2 TRBV11-2 TRBD1 TGTGCCAGCAGCTTAAGGGAGGGGGCCAGCTATGGCTACACCTTC CASSLREGASYGYTF
- TRBJ2-7 TRBV29-1 TRBD1 TGCAGCGTTGAGAGGGACAGGGACTACGAGCAGTACTTC CSVERDRDYEQYF
few TRBJ1-2 TRBV9 TRBD1 TGTGCCAGCAGCCCTTGGCTGGACGTGACAGGGGGCCTCTATGGCTACACCTTC CASSPWLDVTGGLYGYTF
few TRBJ2-1 TRBV2 - TGTGCCAGCAGCGGGGCACGGCAGTTCTTC CASSGARQFF
few TRBJ1-5 TRBV5-1 TRBD1 TGCGCCAGCAGCTTGGGGGACAGGGATGATCGGCCCCAGCATTTT CASSLGDRDDRPQHF
many TRBJ2-3 TRBV7-9 - TGTGCCAGCAGCTTATCGGCAGATACGCAGTATTTT CASSLSADTQYF
- TRBJ2-7 TRBV18 - TGTGCCAGCTCACCGCTACAGGAGCCTCCGGGTGAGCAGTACTTC CASSPLQEPPGEQYF
- TRBJ1-1 TRBV6-1 - TGTGCCAGCAGTGAAGCCGAGGTGGTGGGCACTGAAGCTTTCTTT CASSEAEVVGTEAFF
- TRBJ2-5 TRBV29-1 - TGCAGCGTTGGTCGGCAGTGGGAGACCCAGTACTTC CSVGRQWETQYF
- TRBJ1-1 TRBV20-1 TRBD1 TGCAGTGCTAGAGATCTGAGGACAGGGGCGAACACTGAAGCTTTCTTT CSARDLRTGANTEAFF
once TRBJ1-4 TRBV2 - TGTGCCGTTTACAGACCTAATGAAAAACTGTTTTTT CAVYRPNEKLFF
- TRBJ1-1 TRBV20-1 - TGCAGTGCTAGAGACGGACCTATGAACACTGAAGCTTTCTTT CSARDGPMNTEAFF
- TRBJ2-5 TRBV24-1 - TGTGCCACCAGTGGGCGAGGAGAAGCATTTGAGCAGTACTTC CATSGRGEAFEQYF
- TRBJ2-7 TRBV20-1 TRBD2 TGCAGTGCTAGAGAGACTCGACTAGCGGGGAAATCCTACGAGCAGTACTTC CSARETRLAGKSYEQYF
- TRBJ2-7 TRBV10-3 TRBD1 TGTGCCATGTCACAGGGGACCTCCTACGAGCAGTACTTC CAMSQGTSYEQYF
- TRBJ2-5 TRBV7-3 - TGTGCCAGCAGCTTAACGTCGGGGGCGAATCAAGAGACCCAGTACTTC CASSLTSGANQETQYF
- TRBJ2-5 TRBV4-2 - TGTGCCAGCAGCCAAGATGGGGGGATTTTGGAGACCCAGTACTTC CASSQDGGILETQYF
many TRBJ2-7 TRBV21-1 - TGTGCCAGCACCGGGCCGAGGGAACCGAACGGGAGCTCCTACGAGCAGTACTTC CASTGPREPNGSSYEQYF
- TRBJ2-5 TRBV18 TRBD2 TGTGCCAGCTCACCGGTGACTAGCGTCTTAGGGGGCCAAGAGACCCAGTACTTC CASSPVTSVLGGQETQYF
- TRBJ1-1 TRBV20-1 TRBD1 TGCAGTGGACAGGGACAGGTTGTCGAGGAAGCTTTCTTT CSGQGQVVEEAFF
few TRBJ1-1 TRBV2 TRBD1 TGTGCCAGCAGTGGAGCGGGTGACAGGGATACTGAAGCTTTCTTT CASSGAGDRDTEAFF
- TRBJ1-5 TRBV2 - TGTGCCAGCAGCGGTGGCATTCCAGATAATCAGCCCCAGCATTTT CASSGGIPDNQPQHF
once TRBJ1-2 TRBV7-2 - TGTGCCAGCAGCTTAGCGGCACAGGGTGTGCGCTACACCTTC CASSLAAQGVRYTF
- TRBJ2-6 TRBV4-3 - TGCGCCAGCAGCCAAGATGGAGGTTCAGCTTCTGGGGCCAACGTCCTGACTTTC CASSQDGGSASGANVLTF
few TRBJ2-5 TRBV3-1 - TGTGCCAGCAGCCCGGACTATCAAGAGACCCAGTACTTC CASSPDYQETQYF
- TRBJ1-4 TRBV12-3/TRBV12-4 - TGTGCCAGCACCCCTACGAACCTCCTGGGGGAAAAACTGTTTTTT CASTPTNLLGEKLFF
- TRBJ1-3 TRBV5-1 - TGCGCCAGCAGCATACAGGGCCTAGGCGGAAACACCATATATTTT CASSIQGLGGNTIYF
- TRBJ2-4 TRBV20-1 TRBD2 TGCAGTGCTAGAGATAGGCTAGCGGGAGAAAAAAACATTCAGTACTTC CSARDRLAGEKNIQYF
- TRBJ2-7 TRBV3-1 - TGTGCCAGCAGCCAAGGAGCCACTTCCTACGAGCAGTACTTC CASSQGATSYEQYF
few TRBJ2-5 TRBV12-3/TRBV12-4 - TGTGCCAGCAGTTTAGATCCACGGCGCGGGACCCAGTACTTC CASSLDPRRGTQYF
- TRBJ1-6 TRBV12-5 - TGTGCTAGTGGTTTGGTACCGGGGGGGGCCGTCTGGAATTCACCCCTCCACTTT CASGLVPGGAVWNSPLHF
few TRBJ2-1 TRBV3-1 - TGTGCCAGCAGCCAAGAGTGGCGGGGGCCCTCCTACAATGAGCAGTTCTTC CASSQEWRGPSYNEQFF
- TRBJ2-7 TRBV12-3/TRBV12-4 - TGTGCCAGCAGCCTCTGGCGGGGAGCCTACGAGCAGTACTTC CASSLWRGAYEQYF
- TRBJ2-1 TRBV5-5 - TGTGCCAGCAGCTTGGCAGGGGTGGGTGAGCAGTTCTTC CASSLAGVGEQFF